The 30 T cell receptor beta chains presented below share a single source sample, sequenced in a study of shared clonotypes between healthy human individuals. Sequencing used immunoSEQ multiplex PCR; TCRdb keeps in-frame clones, though not all of them. The sample includes some 2.1 million clones, less than 95% of them seen just once. CD45RO-negative, CCR7-positively selected cells formed the naive CD8 fraction, excluding terminally differentiated effector memory CD45RA+ cells. Sequencing used naive CD8+ T cells sorted from blood. The receptors stem from a man between 18 and 29 years old in good health.

The CDR3 spells CASGLVGQGYEQYF. The CDR3 bases are TGTGCCAGCGGGCTCGTGGGACAGGGGTACGAGCAGTACTTC. This chain links TRBV25-1 with TRBJ2-7; 10 nucleotides match TRBD1. Germline CDR1 is MGHDK and CDR2 is SYGVNS. J gave up 4 bases and V 8 bases, and 8 bases lay outside the gene matches. CDR3 length: 14 amino acids.

J is TRBJ1-6 and V is TRBV4-2; D is undetermined. The ends were cut back, 0 bases at V and 1 base at J, with 7 bases in the middle. This CDR3 is 16 amino acids long. The germline V gene has CDR1 LGHNA and CDR2 YNFKEQ. Written as DNA, the CDR3 is TGTGCCAGCAGCCAAGATGTGGGGTCCTATAATTCACCCCTCCACTTT. This translates into CASSQDVGSYNSPLHF.

The chain has TRBV5-4 and TRBJ2-3; the D gene is possibly TRBD2 (7 bases). Germline values: CDR1 SGHNT, CDR2 YYREEE (reference sequence). The CDR3 is made up of 16 amino acids. The ends were cut back, 0 bases at V and 3 bases at J, with 14 bases in the middle. CDR3 sequence reads: CASSLATGGRTDTQYF. CDR3 in DNA: TGTGCCAGCAGCTTGGCCACGGGGGGCCGAACAGATACGCAGTATTTT.

This chain uses TRBV7-9 with TRBJ2-5, with D unresolved. Germline assignment: CDR1 SEHNR and CDR2 FQNEAQ (reference sequence). Trimming left V 2 bases short and J 1 base short, with 11 bases between. This CDR3 spans 15 amino acids. The CDR3 DNA sequence: TGTGCCAGCAGCTTACCCGACAAGGGCCAAGAGACCCAGTACTTC. Its translation: CASSLPDKGQETQYF.

The chain employs TRBV29-1 and TRBJ1-2; 7 nucleotides match TRBD1. Germline-derived CDR1 and CDR2 are SQVTM and ANQGSEA. There are 14 residues in the CDR3. V shed 4 bases, J shed 4 bases, and the junction held 9 bases outside the gene matches. Here the CDR3 reads CSVVSEGASYGYTF. As DNA, the CDR3 is TGCAGCGTTGTTTCTGAGGGGGCGAGCTATGGCTACACCTTC.

The chain joins TRBV15 to TRBJ2-3; D remains ambiguous. V lost 0 bases and J 10 bases, leaving 11 bases between the germline ends. The CDR3 extends over 13 amino acids. CDR1 and CDR2 (germline): LNHNV, YYDKDF (reference sequence). This CDR3 reads CATSRDRAHPQYF. The CDR3 DNA is TGTGCCACCAGCAGAGATCGGGCTCATCCGCAGTATTTT.

As concerns this clone: Other DNA sequences of this sample code for an identical CDR3. The rearrangement links TRBV28 to TRBJ1-1, with D perhaps matching TRBD1 (6 bases). This CDR3 has 14 residues. The V and J ends lost 3 bases and 3 bases respectively, with 11 bases between them. The germline gives CDR1 MDHEN, CDR2 SYDVKM. CDR3 sequence: CASSLLGADTEAFF. The CDR3 region has the DNA TGTGCCAGCAGTTTGTTGGGGGCCGACACTGAAGCTTTCTTT.

The rearrangement joins TRBV6-5 to TRBJ1-4; no reliable D call. V lost 4 bases, J lost 0 bases, and 12 bases lay in between. The germline CDR1 and CDR2 sequences are MNHEY and SVGAGI. The CDR3 contains 16 residues. The CDR3 sequence: CASSSWAGTTNEKLFF. The CDR3 DNA follows: TGTGCCAGCAGTTCCTGGGCCGGAACAACTAATGAAAAACTGTTTTTT.

V is TRBV30 and J is TRBJ1-1; D is perhaps TRBD1 (6 bases). V dropped 3 bases and J dropped 2 bases, with 10 bases sitting between them. The CDR3 covers 13 residues. Germline V CDR1 and CDR2: GTSNPN, SVGIG (reference sequence). The CDR3 DNA reads TGTGCCTGGAGAAGGGGGATCAACACTGAAGCTTTCTTT. Its translation: CAWRRGINTEAFF. Using reference TRBV30 and TRBJ1-1 for the parts outside the CDR3, the full variable domain is SQTIHQWPATLVQPVGSPLSLECTVEGTSNPNLYWYRQAAGRGLQLLFYSVGIGQISSEVPQNLSASRPQDRQFILSSKKLLLSDSGFYLCAWRRGINTEAFFGQGTRLTVV.

The chain is built from TRBV27 and TRBJ2-2; no reliable D call. The CDR3 loop spans 15 amino acids. The germline V and J ends were trimmed by 5 bases and 3 bases, with 13 bases remaining between them. Germline CDR1 MNHEY, CDR2 SMNVEV (reference sequence). CDR3 DNA: TGTGCCAGCAGTACGTATGGTAGAGACACCGGGGAGCTGTTTTTT. This gives the protein CASSTYGRDTGELFF.

The CDR3 sequence is CASSPRQGAMNTEAFF. For the CDR3, the DNA is TGCGCCAGCAGCCCCCGACAGGGGGCGATGAACACTGAAGCTTTCTTT. The rearrangement joins TRBV4-1 to TRBJ1-1, with 10 nucleotides matching TRBD1. CDR3 size: 16 residues. CDR1 and CDR2 from the germline V gene are MGHRA and YSYEKL. V gave up 4 bases and J gave up 0 bases; unmatched junction bases: 5.

This chain connects TRBV4-1 to TRBJ2-7; D ambiguous. This CDR3 region has 14 residues. Germline V lookup: CDR1 MGHRA, CDR2 YSYEKL. V was trimmed by 1 base and J by 2 bases, leaving 9 bases between them. The CDR3 region is CASSQVLPAYEQYF. The CDR3 nucleotides read TGCGCCAGCAGCCAAGTACTACCCGCCTACGAGCAGTACTTC.

This chain connects TRBV9 to TRBJ1-4; 7 bases line up with TRBD1. CDR1 and CDR2 from the germline V gene are SGDLS and YYNGEE. The CDR3 runs to 15 residues. V dropped 4 bases and J dropped 4; count of bases not matched to a gene: 7. CDR3 nucleotide sequence: TGTGCCAGCAGCATTACGACAGGGTATAATGAAAAACTGTTTTTT. Its protein is CASSITTGYNEKLFF.

The gene calls are TRBV28 and TRBJ2-7, with 10 nucleotides matching TRBD1. Germline-derived CDR1 and CDR2 are MDHEN and SYDVKM. J lost 3 bases, V lost 6 bases, and 8 bases had no gene match. The CDR3 extends over 15 amino acids. CDR3 bases: TGTGCCAGCAGAGCCGGGACAGGGGTATACTACGAGCAGTACTTC. It encodes CASRAGTGVYYEQYF.

This clone was observed a few times. The chain carries TRBV25-1 and TRBJ2-7; 8 bases align to TRBD1. Trimming at V came to 6 bases and at J to 4 bases, leaving 5 bases not matched to a gene. This CDR3 spans 13 amino acids. Germline lookup yields CDR1 MGHDK and CDR2 SYGVNS. As DNA, the CDR3 is TGTGCCAGCAGCCGACAGGGGAGGTACGAGCAGTACTTC. Translating it yields CASSRQGRYEQYF.

The rearrangement uses TRBV28 and TRBJ1-3; D unresolved. Trimming stripped 3 bases from V and 3 bases from J, with 18 bases between. The CDR3 is 17 residues long. Germline CDR1 reads MDHEN; CDR2 reads SYDVKM. The DNA of the CDR3 is TGTGCCAGCAGTTTCGGTGAGGCAGTTCTATGTGGAAACACCATATATTTT. Translated, it gives CASSFGEAVLCGNTIYF.

The chain has TRBV5-5 and TRBJ2-7; tentatively, D is TRBD1 or TRBD2 (5 bases each). V dropped 7 bases and J dropped 3 bases, with 20 bases sitting between them. The CDR3 consists of 15 residues. Germline CDR1 is SGHKS and CDR2 is YYEKEE (reference sequence). The CDR3 DNA follows: TGTGCCAGCGGGGGAATAGGGGAGCACGTCTACGAGCAGTACTTC. Amino acids: CASGGIGEHVYEQYF.

The rearrangement uses TRBV29-1 and TRBJ2-5; the match to TRBD1 covers 9 bases. Trimming cost V 2 bases and J 5 bases; bases outside gene matches: 12. The germline gives CDR1 SQVTM, CDR2 ANQGSEA. This CDR3 region has 16 residues. DNA of the CDR3: TGCAGCGTTGAAATAGTTGTGACAGGGGGTTACGAGACCCAGTACTTC. Translation gives CSVEIVVTGGYETQYF.

This rearrangement joins TRBV29-1 to TRBJ2-7; D not resolved. CDR3 length: 13 amino acids. CDR1 SQVTM and CDR2 ANQGSEA come from the germline V gene. Trimming cost V 0 bases and J 2 bases, with 8 bases left between them. CDR3 in DNA: TGCAGCGTTGAAGATCCGGTTACCTACGAGCAGTACTTC. Protein product: CSVEDPVTYEQYF.

This clone was detected once. CDR3 in DNA: TGTGCCAGCAGCCCAGGACCGAACACCTACGAGCAGTACTTC. Translation: CASSPGPNTYEQYF. The chain is built from TRBV11-2 and TRBJ2-7; D remains ambiguous. Between the trimmed V and J ends, which lost 5 bases and 2 bases, there was a span of 13 bases. Germline V gene data show CDR1 as SGHAT and CDR2 as FQNNGV. CDR3 length: 14 amino acids.

This clone was observed a single time. This rearrangement joins TRBV6-6 to TRBJ2-7; tentative D call: TRBD2 (5 bases). Germline V CDR1 and CDR2: MNHNY, SVGAGI (reference sequence). The CDR3 sequence is 15 residues long. With 0 bases removed from V and 2 bases from J, the gap between germline ends came to 11 bases. The CDR3 region is CASSYSWTVTYEQYF. In DNA, the CDR3 is TGTGCCAGCAGTTACTCGTGGACTGTGACCTACGAGCAGTACTTC.

This clone was seen just once. The chain couples TRBV4-1 to TRBJ2-7, with 8 bases identical to TRBD1. The CDR3 is made up of 15 amino acids. V dropped 3 bases and J dropped 3; count of bases not matched to a gene: 7. The germline V gene encodes CDR1 MGHRA and CDR2 YSYEKL. CDR3 DNA sequence: TGCGCCAGCAGCCACGGACAGGGTAGAGACTACGAGCAGTACTTC. This translates into CASSHGQGRDYEQYF.

V gene TRBV6-5 combines with J gene TRBJ2-7; TRBD1 matches at 9 bases. This CDR3 comprises 15 residues. CDR1 MNHEY and CDR2 SVGAGI come from the germline V gene. J lost 2 bases, V lost 2 bases, and 4 bases had no gene match. CDR3 sequence: CASSYEGTGTYEQYF. CDR3 bases: TGTGCCAGCAGTTACGAAGGGACAGGGACCTACGAGCAGTACTTC.

V is TRBV12-5 and J is TRBJ1-5; possible D gene TRBD1, 5 bases. Trimming stripped 1 base from V and 5 bases from J, with 12 bases between. This CDR3 has 15 residues. The germline V gene encodes CDR1 LGHNT and CDR2 FRNRAP. CDR3 loop: CASGLGRVGDQPQHF. CDR3 nucleotides: TGTGCTAGTGGTTTGGGCAGGGTTGGCGATCAGCCCCAGCATTTT.

The chain uses TRBV18 and TRBJ2-7; maybe TRBD2 (5 bases). The CDR3 is 14 residues long. Germline V gene sequence: CDR1 KGHSH, CDR2 LQKENI. The V end was cut by 6 bases, the J end by 0 bases, with 12 bases between. The CDR3 bases are TGTGCCAGCTCCCGGTCGGGGAGCTCCTACGAGCAGTACTTC. This translates into CASSRSGSSYEQYF.

On this clone: The sample has other DNA sequences that encode this CDR3 too. The gene calls are TRBV28 and TRBJ1-2, with D unresolved. CDR3 length: 12 amino acids. With 7 bases removed from V and 3 bases from J, the gap between germline ends came to 9 bases. CDR1 MDHEN and CDR2 SYDVKM come from the germline V gene. In DNA, the CDR3 is TGTGCCAGCACCCTGGGAGACTATGGCTACACCTTC. Its protein product is CASTLGDYGYTF.

The chain uses TRBV10-2 and TRBJ2-2; unclear D gene. Germline V lookup: CDR1 WSHSY, CDR2 SAAADI. With 2 bases removed from V and 5 bases from J, the gap between germline ends came to 6 bases. The CDR3 contains 13 residues. The CDR3 is CASSEERTGELFF. The CDR3 DNA follows: TGCGCCAGCAGTGAGGAAAGGACCGGGGAGCTGTTTTTT.

This chain links TRBV7-8 with TRBJ2-7, with a possible D match to TRBD2 (6 bases). V was trimmed by 5 bases and J by 1 base, leaving 12 bases between them. This CDR3 spans 14 amino acids. In germline, CDR1 is SGHVS, CDR2 FQNEAQ. The DNA for the CDR3 is TGTGCCAGCAGCGGTTCGGGGGTTTCCTACGAGCAGTACTTC. It yields the protein CASSGSGVSYEQYF.

Details on this clone: The sample contains more than one DNA sequence encoding this CDR3. The gene calls are TRBV27 and TRBJ1-2; D may be TRBD1 (5 bases). The CDR3 covers 13 residues. The V end lost 2 bases, the J end lost 4 bases, and 8 bases lay between the germline ends. Germline CDR1 is MNHEY and CDR2 is SMNVEV (reference sequence). This chain's CDR3 is CASSLIGGYGYTF. The CDR3 region has the DNA TGTGCCAGCAGTTTAATCGGGGGCTATGGCTACACCTTC.

V and J are TRBV6-5 and TRBJ1-2; maybe TRBD1 (6 bases). Per germline, CDR1 MNHEY and CDR2 SVGAGI. The CDR3 covers 12 residues. V lost 5 bases, J lost 4 bases, and 8 bases lay in between. The CDR3 sequence is CASSGGVYGYTF. For the CDR3, the DNA is TGTGCCAGCAGTGGGGGCGTCTATGGCTACACCTTC.